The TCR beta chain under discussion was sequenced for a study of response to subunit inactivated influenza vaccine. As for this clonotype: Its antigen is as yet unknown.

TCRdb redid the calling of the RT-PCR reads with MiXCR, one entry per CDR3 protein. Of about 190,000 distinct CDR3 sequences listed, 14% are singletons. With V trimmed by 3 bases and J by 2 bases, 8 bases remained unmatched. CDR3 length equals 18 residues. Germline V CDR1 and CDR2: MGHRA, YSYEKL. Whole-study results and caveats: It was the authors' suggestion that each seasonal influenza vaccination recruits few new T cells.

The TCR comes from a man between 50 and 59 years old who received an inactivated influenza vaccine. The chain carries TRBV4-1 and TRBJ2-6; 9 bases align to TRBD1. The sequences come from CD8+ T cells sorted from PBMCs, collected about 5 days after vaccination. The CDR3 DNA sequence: TGCGCCAGCAGCCACCTGGACAGGGGAACCCCTGGGGCCAACGTCCTGACTTTC. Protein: CASSHLDRGTPGANVLTF.